The 8 T cell receptor beta chains in this list originate from one sample, sequenced in a study of blood T cells in healthy people across ages. Combining a sample-barcoded 5' primer with a J-beta primer mix, a second PCR ran for 7 to 11 cycles. TCRdb re-analysed the 5' RACE reads in MiXCR, keeping a single row per CDR3 protein. The sample records 1.5 million to 2 million distinct CDR3 sequences, about two fifths being singletons. Sequencing was carried out using blood. All receptors derive from a human donor in good health.

V usage is TRBV29-1 and J usage is TRBJ2-3; D gene unclear. V was pared by 4 bases and J by 1 base, with 15 bases between. The germline gives CDR1 SQVTM, CDR2 ANQGSEA. The CDR3 is made up of 15 amino acids. CDR3 in DNA: TGCAGCGTTGGTCCCCCACTCCTAGGCACAGATACGCAGTATTTT. Residues: CSVGPPLLGTDTQYF.

This chain joins TRBV28 and TRBJ1-1; D is uncertain. Germline assignment: CDR1 MDHEN and CDR2 SYDVKM. This CDR3 has 14 residues. V lost 1 base to trimming and J lost 5 bases, with 11 bases between them. The CDR3 DNA sequence: TGTGCCAGCAGTTTATTTAGGTTTCATACTGAAGCTTTCTTT. Translated: CASSLFRFHTEAFF.

This rearrangement joins TRBV12-3 or TRBV12-4 to TRBJ2-1; D ambiguous. The CDR3 loop spans 14 amino acids. V was pared by 6 bases and J by 6 bases, with 15 bases between. In DNA form, the CDR3 reads TGTGCCAGCAGCCCCTCTATGGCCAGCAATGAGCAGTTCTTC. It specifies CASSPSMASNEQFF.

The gene calls are TRBV5-1 and TRBJ1-6, with 9 bases lining up with TRBD1. This CDR3 is 16 amino acids long. With 1 base clipped from V and 10 bases from J, the junction kept 9 bases outside the gene matches. Germline V gives CDR1 SGHRS, CDR2 YFSETQ. The CDR3 DNA reads as TGCGCCAGCAGCTTGTCGGGGGACAGGGCGCAATCACCCCTCCACTTT. Translation: CASSLSGDRAQSPLHF.

This chain connects TRBV27 to TRBJ1-1; D not resolved. CDR1 MNHEY and CDR2 SMNVEV come from the germline V gene (reference sequence). The ends were cut back, 0 bases at V and 1 base at J, with 9 bases in the middle. CDR3 length equals 15 residues. The CDR3 reads CASSLSAGANTEAFF. The CDR3 DNA reads as TGTGCCAGCAGTTTATCGGCAGGCGCGAACACTGAAGCTTTCTTT.

This clonotype has just a few counts. The chain is built from TRBV2 and TRBJ2-3, with 8 bases lining up with TRBD2. The J segment lost 6 bases and the V segment lost 7 bases, leaving 12 bases of the junction unmatched. This CDR3 comprises 15 residues. Germline V gene lookup returns CDR1 SNHLY and CDR2 FYNNEI. This CDR3 reads CASIAERGHTDTQYF. CDR3 bases: TGTGCCAGCATAGCGGAGCGGGGGCACACGGATACGCAGTATTTT.

The rearrangement uses TRBV20-1 and TRBJ1-5, with D possibly being TRBD1 (5 bases). The CDR3 extends over 18 amino acids. The ends were cut back, 3 bases at V and 3 bases at J, with 24 bases in the middle. Germline lookup yields CDR1 DFQATT and CDR2 SNEGSKA (reference sequence). This CDR3 reads CSARHRICSKGLNQPQHF. CDR3 bases: TGCAGTGCTAGGCACAGGATATGCTCCAAGGGACTCAATCAGCCCCAGCATTTT.

This clonotype appeared a few times. The J gene is TRBJ1-6, the V gene TRBV25-1, with D unresolved. This CDR3 is 15 amino acids long. Per germline, CDR1 MGHDK and CDR2 SYGVNS. Between the trimmed V and J ends, which lost 4 bases and 7 bases, there was a span of 14 bases. The CDR3 region has the DNA TGTGCCAGCAGTGCCGTGGCGGGAGGAAATTCACCCCTCCACTTT. Protein product: CASSAVAGGNSPLHF. The full variable domain, rest sourced from reference TRBV25-1 and TRBJ1-6, is EADIYQTPRYLVIGTGKKITLECSQTMGHDKMYWYQQDPGMELHLIHYSYGVNSTEKGDLSSESTVSRIRTEHFPLTLESARPSHTSQYLCASSAVAGGNSPLHFGNGTRLTVT.